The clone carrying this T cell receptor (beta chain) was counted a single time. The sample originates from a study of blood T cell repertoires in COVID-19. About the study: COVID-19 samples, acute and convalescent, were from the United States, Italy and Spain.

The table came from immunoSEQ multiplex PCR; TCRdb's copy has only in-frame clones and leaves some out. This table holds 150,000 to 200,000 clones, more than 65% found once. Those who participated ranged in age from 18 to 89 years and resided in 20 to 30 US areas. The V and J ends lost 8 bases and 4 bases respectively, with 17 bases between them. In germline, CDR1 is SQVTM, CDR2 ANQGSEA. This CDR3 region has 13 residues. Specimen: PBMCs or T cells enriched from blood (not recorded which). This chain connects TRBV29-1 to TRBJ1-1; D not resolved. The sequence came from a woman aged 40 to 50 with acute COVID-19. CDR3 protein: CSTWVVEGTEAFF. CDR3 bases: TGCAGCACCTGGGTGGTGGAGGGCACTGAAGCTTTCTTT.